The 27 T cell receptor beta chains below come from one sample, sequenced in a study of T cell responses to AZD1222 COVID-19 vaccine. Only in-frame clones appear in the TCRdb table, and some are missing; sequencing was by immunoSEQ multiplex PCR. The sample lists 150,000 to 180,000 clones, more than 75% occurring once. The sample in question was peripheral blood, obtained on day 0 of AZD1222 vaccination. The receptors derive from an adult in good health.

This chain uses TRBV24-1 with TRBJ1-2; 8 nucleotides agree with TRBD1. CDR3 size: 17 residues. Trimming at V came to 4 bases and at J to 7 bases, leaving 16 bases not matched to a gene. The germline CDR1 and CDR2 sequences are KGHDR and SFDVKD. In DNA form, the CDR3 reads TGTGCCACCAGTGACCCCGGACAGGGAGGGGTCCGGGCTGGCTACACCTTC. This sequence encodes CATSDPGQGGVRAGYTF.

The chain links TRBV27 to TRBJ1-2; D might be TRBD1 (6 bases). Trimming shortened V by 5 bases and J by 3 bases, and 28 bases separated the two germline ends. The CDR3 has 19 amino acids. Germline V lookup: CDR1 MNHEY, CDR2 SMNVEV (reference sequence). The CDR3, as DNA: TGTGCCAGCAGTCCCCACCGAATTCCGGGCCCCCAGGGGTACTATGGCTACACCTTC. Amino acid sequence: CASSPHRIPGPQGYYGYTF.

This clone was counted once. The CDR3: CASSSYFGEKLFF. In nucleotides, the CDR3 is TGCGCCAGCAGCTCCTACTTCGGTGAAAAACTGTTTTTT. The chain has TRBV5-1 and TRBJ1-4, with D unclear. The CDR3 is made up of 13 amino acids. Germline assignment: CDR1 SGHRS and CDR2 YFSETQ. The V and J ends lost 3 bases and 7 bases respectively, with 10 bases between them.

This chain links TRBV5-1 with TRBJ1-1, with D unresolved. This CDR3 contains 14 residues. Trimming took off 3 bases at V and 1 base at J, with 10 bases between the two ends. CDR1 SGHRS and CDR2 YFSETQ come from the germline V gene. DNA of the CDR3: TGCGCCAGCAGCTCTAGGACTGAGAACACTGAAGCTTTCTTT. Protein sequence: CASSSRTENTEAFF. Variable domain in full (rest from reference TRBV5-1 and TRBJ1-1): KAGVTQTPRYLIKTRGQQVTLSCSPISGHRSVSWYQQTPGQGLQFLFEYFSETQRNKGNFPGRFSGRQFSNSRSEMNVSTLELGDSALYLCASSSRTENTEAFFGQGTRLTVV.

This chain connects TRBV6-2 or TRBV6-3 to TRBJ2-3, with 8 bases fitting TRBD2. V lost 6 bases, J lost 0 bases, and 8 bases stayed unmatched. CDR1 is MNHEY, CDR2 SVGEGT, per germline. This CDR3 spans 16 amino acids. As DNA, the CDR3 is TGTGCCAGCAGCCCGGGACTAGGAATAAGCACAGATACGCAGTATTTT. This translates into CASSPGLGISTDTQYF.

This clone has a single count. The V call is TRBV5-1, the J call TRBJ2-5, with a possible D match to TRBD1 (6 bases). The CDR3 runs 16 residues. The V end was cut by 4 bases, the J end by 0 bases, with 16 bases between. Looked up from germline, CDR1 is SGHRS and CDR2 is YFSETQ. The CDR3 nucleotides read TGCGCCAGCAGCCGCGAGGGACACCCAGACCAAGAGACCCAGTACTTC. Its translation is CASSREGHPDQETQYF.

This clone is a singleton in its sample. The chain's CDR3 is CASSQGRSDQPQHF. The CDR3 nucleotides are TGCGCCAGCAGCCAAGGGCGGTCTGATCAGCCCCAGCATTTT. The gene calls are TRBV4-1 and TRBJ1-5; D ambiguous. V lost 1 base, J lost 5 bases, and 9 bases lay in between. The CDR3 totals 14 residues. Germline CDR1 reads MGHRA; CDR2 reads YSYEKL.

The chain combines TRBV6-2 or TRBV6-3 with TRBJ1-1, with a weak D call TRBD1 (6 bases). Germline loops: CDR1 MNHEY, CDR2 SVGEGT. The ends were cut back, 4 bases at V and 5 bases at J, with 17 bases in the middle. The CDR3 length is 15 residues. This CDR3 reads CASSSPTFTGTEAFF. CDR3 coding DNA: TGTGCCAGCAGTTCCCCTACTTTCACAGGGACTGAAGCTTTCTTT.

V and J are TRBV2 and TRBJ1-5, with TRBD1 matching 7 bases. This CDR3 is 16 amino acids long. CDR1 SNHLY and CDR2 FYNNEI come from the germline V gene. The J segment lost 1 base and the V segment lost 6 bases, leaving 9 bases of the junction unmatched. The CDR3 DNA reads as TGTGCCAGCAGGCCCTCGGCAGGGGGGAGCAATCAGCCCCAGCATTTT. Translation gives CASRPSAGGSNQPQHF.

The chain couples TRBV5-1 to TRBJ1-2; TRBD1 aligns across 8 bases. V gave up 1 base and J gave up 6 bases; unmatched junction bases: 5. Germline V gene lookup returns CDR1 SGHRS and CDR2 YFSETQ. The CDR3 consists of 14 residues. This CDR3 is CASSLPAGGDGYTF. CDR3 coding DNA: TGCGCCAGCAGCTTGCCGGCAGGGGGCGATGGCTACACCTTC.

The gene calls are TRBV6-5 and TRBJ2-6; D not resolved. The V gene's germline CDR1 is MNHEY and CDR2 SVGAGI. This CDR3 comprises 15 residues. V lost 8 bases and J 4 bases, leaving 15 bases between the germline ends. This CDR3 is CASHPGNGGANVLTF. DNA for the CDR3: TGTGCCAGCCATCCTGGAAACGGGGGGGCCAACGTCCTGACTTTC.

This clone was seen more than once but under ten times. This chain uses TRBV6-5 with TRBJ2-1, with 9 bases lining up with TRBD2. Trimming removed 7 bases from V and 3 bases from J; junction bases left unmatched: 4. Germline V gene lookup returns CDR1 MNHEY and CDR2 SVGAGI. There are 14 residues in the CDR3. The DNA for the CDR3 is TGTGCCAGCAATCCTAGCGGGATCTACAATGAGCAGTTCTTC. It codes for CASNPSGIYNEQFF.

This chain uses TRBV4-1 with TRBJ1-5; no reliable D call. With 0 bases removed from V and 9 bases from J, the gap between germline ends came to 12 bases. The CDR3 totals 14 residues. Germline V lookup: CDR1 MGHRA, CDR2 YSYEKL. The CDR3: CASSQESDDLPQHF. DNA for the CDR3: TGCGCCAGCAGCCAAGAGTCGGACGATCTGCCCCAGCATTTT.

J is TRBJ2-1 and V is TRBV7-2, with 7 bases lining up with TRBD2. The junction had 4 bases not matched to a gene; V was cut back by 1 base and J by 1 base. The CDR3 covers 16 residues. Germline CDR1 and CDR2: SGHTA and FQGNSA. Here the CDR3 DNA reads TGTGCCAGCAGCTTAGGCGGGAGTGTTTCCTACAATGAGCAGTTCTTC. As protein: CASSLGGSVSYNEQFF.

The chain employs TRBV28 and TRBJ2-1; D is undetermined. Trimming removed 6 bases from V and 10 bases from J, with 13 bases in between. The CDR3 consists of 12 residues. Germline CDR1 reads MDHEN; CDR2 reads SYDVKM. CDR3 loop: CASRDSNREQFF. DNA for the CDR3: TGTGCCAGCAGGGATTCGAATCGGGAGCAGTTCTTC.

The chain couples TRBV29-1 to TRBJ1-2; 8 bases are a match to TRBD1. The CDR3 runs to 16 residues. The junction had 11 bases not matched to a gene; V was cut back by 2 bases and J by 3 bases. Germline loops: CDR1 SQVTM, CDR2 ANQGSEA. The CDR3 sequence is CSVEWTGKEGYYGYTF. CDR3 bases: TGCAGCGTTGAATGGACAGGGAAGGAAGGGTACTATGGCTACACCTTC.

DNA for the CDR3: TGCGCCAGCAGCCAAGATAAGCCCCCAGGGCCCTACGAGCAGTACTTC. This codes for CASSQDKPPGPYEQYF. V and J are TRBV4-1 and TRBJ2-7, with D possibly TRBD1 on 5 matching bases. CDR1 is MGHRA and CDR2 is YSYEKL in the germline V gene. Trimming took 0 bases from V and 2 from J, leaving 14 bases between them. The CDR3 extends over 16 amino acids.

The chain joins TRBV19 to TRBJ1-2; D uncertain. The V gene's germline CDR1 is LNHDA and CDR2 SQIVND (reference sequence). V lost 7 bases, J lost 5 bases, and 17 bases lay in between. The CDR3 consists of 14 residues. CDR3 protein: CASNQPGLAYGYTF. The DNA of the CDR3 is TGTGCCAGTAACCAACCGGGATTGGCTTATGGCTACACCTTC.

The chain carries TRBV18 and TRBJ2-7; D is unclear. The CDR3 runs 13 residues. The germline V gene encodes CDR1 KGHSH and CDR2 LQKENI. Deletions cut 4 bases from V and 3 bases from J, with 10 bases between. CDR3 DNA sequence: TGTGCCAGCTCACTGGACCGACACTACGAGCAGTACTTC. Translating it yields CASSLDRHYEQYF.

This chain uses TRBV23-1 with TRBJ1-4; no clear D. TRBV23-1 is noted as an ORF with a role that remains uncertain. The CDR3 has 13 amino acids. The V gene lost 2 bases and the J gene lost 3 bases, with 4 bases spanning the gap. CDR3 bases: TGCGCCAGCAGTCAAGGAGCTAATGAAAAACTGTTTTTT. It translates to CASSQGANEKLFF.

This chain connects TRBV2 to TRBJ1-1; no firm D call. The CDR3 spans 14 residues. Germline V gives CDR1 SNHLY, CDR2 FYNNEI. V was clipped by 4 bases and J by 0 bases, with 9 bases between them. This CDR3 reads CASSGVLMNTEAFF. Here the CDR3 DNA reads TGTGCCAGCAGTGGTGTGTTGATGAACACTGAAGCTTTCTTT.

As DNA, the CDR3 is TGTGCCAGCAGTTTACAGGGGGATTCACCCCTCCACTTT. It yields the protein CASSLQGDSPLHF. The J gene is TRBJ1-6, the V gene TRBV12-3 or TRBV12-4; 7 positions agree with TRBD1. The V segment lost 2 bases and the J segment 8 bases; nucleotides outside the gene matches: 0. CDR3 length: 13 residues.

This clone is a singleton in its sample. The J gene is TRBJ2-5, the V gene TRBV6-6; TRBD1 agrees at 8 bases. The V gene end was trimmed by 2 bases and the J gene end by 5 bases; junction bases not matched to a gene: 4. The CDR3 extends over 14 amino acids. Germline lookup yields CDR1 MNHNY and CDR2 SVGAGI (reference sequence). CDR3 amino acids: CASSYPRDRETQYF. CDR3 nucleotide sequence: TGTGCCAGCAGTTACCCCCGGGACAGGGAGACCCAGTACTTC.

This chain connects TRBV19 to TRBJ1-5; the D gene is possibly TRBD1 (6 bases). V was shortened by 5 bases and J by 7 bases, with 24 bases between the two germline ends. This CDR3 region has 17 residues. Germline assignment: CDR1 LNHDA and CDR2 SQIVND (reference sequence). The DNA for the CDR3 is TGTGCCAGTAGTGCCTTCGGGGAAACAGGGATGCGGCAGCCCCAGCATTTT. Amino acid sequence: CASSAFGETGMRQPQHF.

Here the CDR3 DNA reads TGTGCCTGCTCGGGGACAGGGGGCAATCAGCCCCAGCATTTT. Translating gives CACSGTGGNQPQHF. The genes are TRBV24-1 and TRBJ1-5, with 10 positions matching TRBD1. The CDR3 is made up of 14 amino acids. Germline CDR1 and CDR2: KGHDR and SFDVKD. V lost 12 bases and J lost 2; bases outside the gene matches: 6.

This clone was seen a single time. The chain recombines TRBV19 with TRBJ1-2; possible D gene TRBD1, 5 bases. From germline, CDR1 is LNHDA and CDR2 SQIVND (reference sequence). This CDR3 contains 15 residues. V shed 5 bases and J shed 3 bases, with 16 bases lying between them. The CDR3 protein is CASSSPTGVHYGYTF. The CDR3 nucleotides are TGTGCCAGTAGTTCCCCTACAGGAGTCCACTATGGCTACACCTTC.

A word on this clone: At one boundary the junction diverges from the germline segment, which might be a read error. V gene TRBV7-7 combines with J gene TRBJ2-5, with D perhaps TRBD2 (7 bases). Germline CDR1 reads SSHAT; CDR2 reads FNYEAQ (reference sequence). The CDR3 runs to 16 residues. The CDR3 DNA reads TGTGCTAGCAGCCCCACGGGGGCAGGGGAGGGCGAGACCCAGTACTTC. Protein product: CASSPTGAGEGETQYF.